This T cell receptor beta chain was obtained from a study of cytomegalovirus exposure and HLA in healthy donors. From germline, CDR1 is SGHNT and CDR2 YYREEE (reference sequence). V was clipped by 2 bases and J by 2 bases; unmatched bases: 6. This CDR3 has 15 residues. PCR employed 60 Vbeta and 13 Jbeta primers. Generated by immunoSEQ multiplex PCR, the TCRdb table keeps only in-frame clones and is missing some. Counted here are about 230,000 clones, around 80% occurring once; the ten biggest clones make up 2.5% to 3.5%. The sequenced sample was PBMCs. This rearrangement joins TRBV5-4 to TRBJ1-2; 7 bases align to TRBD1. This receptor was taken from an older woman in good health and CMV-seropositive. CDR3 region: CASSFTDRTNYGYTF. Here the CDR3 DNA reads TGTGCCAGCAGCTTTACGGACAGGACCAACTATGGCTACACCTTC.